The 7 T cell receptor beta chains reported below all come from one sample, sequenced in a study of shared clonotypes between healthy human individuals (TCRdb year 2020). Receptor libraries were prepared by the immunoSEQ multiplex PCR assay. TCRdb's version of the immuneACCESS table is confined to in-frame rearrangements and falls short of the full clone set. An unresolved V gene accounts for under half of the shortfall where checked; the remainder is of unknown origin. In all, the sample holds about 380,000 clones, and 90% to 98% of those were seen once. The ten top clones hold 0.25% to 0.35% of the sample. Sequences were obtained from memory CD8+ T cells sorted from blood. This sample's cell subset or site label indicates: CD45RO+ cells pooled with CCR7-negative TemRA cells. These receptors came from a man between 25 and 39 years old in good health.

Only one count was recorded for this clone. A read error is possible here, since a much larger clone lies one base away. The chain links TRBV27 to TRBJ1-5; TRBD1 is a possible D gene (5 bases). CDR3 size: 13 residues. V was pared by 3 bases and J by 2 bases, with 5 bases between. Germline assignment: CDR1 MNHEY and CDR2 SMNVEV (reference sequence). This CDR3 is CASSFRGNQPQHF. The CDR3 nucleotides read TGTGCCAGCAGTTTCAGGGGCAATCAGCCCCAGCATTTT.

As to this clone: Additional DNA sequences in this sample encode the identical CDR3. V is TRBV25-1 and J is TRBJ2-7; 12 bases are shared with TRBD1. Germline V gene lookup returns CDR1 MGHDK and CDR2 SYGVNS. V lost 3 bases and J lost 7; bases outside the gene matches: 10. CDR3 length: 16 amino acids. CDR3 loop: CASSEERDRGRTEQYF. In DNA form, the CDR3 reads TGTGCCAGCAGTGAGGAGCGGGACAGGGGGCGGACGGAGCAGTACTTC.

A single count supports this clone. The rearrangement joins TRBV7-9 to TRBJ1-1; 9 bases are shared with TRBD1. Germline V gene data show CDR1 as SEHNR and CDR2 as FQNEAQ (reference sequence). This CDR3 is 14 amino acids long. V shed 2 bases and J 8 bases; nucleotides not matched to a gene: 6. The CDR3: CASSLTQGAQEAFF. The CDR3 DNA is TGTGCCAGCAGCTTAACACAGGGGGCGCAGGAAGCTTTCTTT.

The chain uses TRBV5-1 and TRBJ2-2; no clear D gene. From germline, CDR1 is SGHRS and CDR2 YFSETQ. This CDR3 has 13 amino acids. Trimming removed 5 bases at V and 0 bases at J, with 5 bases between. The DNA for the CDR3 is TGCGCCAGCAGTACTGCGAACACCGGGGAGCTGTTTTTT. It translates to CASSTANTGELFF.

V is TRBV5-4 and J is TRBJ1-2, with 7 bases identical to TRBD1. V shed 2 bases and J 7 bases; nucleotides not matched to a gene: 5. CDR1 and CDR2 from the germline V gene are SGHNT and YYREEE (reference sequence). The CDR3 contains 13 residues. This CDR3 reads CASSFRQGGGYTF. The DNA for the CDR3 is TGTGCCAGCAGCTTTAGGCAGGGGGGTGGCTACACCTTC.

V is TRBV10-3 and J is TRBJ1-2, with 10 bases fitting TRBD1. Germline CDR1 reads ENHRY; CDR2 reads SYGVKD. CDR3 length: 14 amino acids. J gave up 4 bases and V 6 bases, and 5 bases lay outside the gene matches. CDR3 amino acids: CAISPGQGFYGYTF. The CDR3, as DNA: TGTGCCATCAGCCCGGGACAGGGGTTCTATGGCTACACCTTC.

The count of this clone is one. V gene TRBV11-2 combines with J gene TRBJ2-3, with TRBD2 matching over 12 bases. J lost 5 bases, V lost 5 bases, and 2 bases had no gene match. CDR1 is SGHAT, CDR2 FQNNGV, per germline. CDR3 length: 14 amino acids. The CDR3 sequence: CASSPGLAGDTQYF. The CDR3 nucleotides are TGTGCCAGCAGCCCGGGACTAGCGGGAGATACGCAGTATTTT. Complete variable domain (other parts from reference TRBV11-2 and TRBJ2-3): EAGVAQSPRYKIIEKRQSVAFWCNPISGHATLYWYQQILGQGPKLLIQFQNNGVVDDSQLPKDRFSAERLKGVDSTLKIQPAKLEDSAVYLCASSPGLAGDTQYFGPGTRLTVL.